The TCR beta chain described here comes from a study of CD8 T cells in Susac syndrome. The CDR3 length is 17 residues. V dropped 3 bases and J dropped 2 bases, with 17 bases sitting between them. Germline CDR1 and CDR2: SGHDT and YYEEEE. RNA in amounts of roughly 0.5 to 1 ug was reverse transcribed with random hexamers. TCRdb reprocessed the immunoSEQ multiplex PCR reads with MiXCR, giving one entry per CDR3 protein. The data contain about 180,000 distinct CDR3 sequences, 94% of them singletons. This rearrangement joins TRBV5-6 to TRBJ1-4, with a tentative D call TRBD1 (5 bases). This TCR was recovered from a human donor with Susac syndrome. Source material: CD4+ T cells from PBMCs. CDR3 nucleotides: TGTGCCAGCAGCTCGGGGGACGACTTGCGGACTAATGAAAAACTGTTTTTT. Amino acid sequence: CASSSGDDLRTNEKLFF.